The 7 T cell receptor beta chains below all came from one sample that was sequenced in a study of blood T cell repertoires in COVID-19. TCRdb's copy holds only in-frame clones and misses some; the assay was immunoSEQ multiplex PCR. The sample lists some 250,000 clones; roughly 79% were seen once. The sequencing input was peripheral blood. These receptors were collected from a woman aged 55 to 70 with active or convalescent COVID-19.

The V and J genes are TRBV19 and TRBJ2-7, with 7 bases fitting TRBD1. Germline lookup yields CDR1 LNHDA and CDR2 SQIVND (reference sequence). This CDR3 is built from 13 residues. With 3 bases clipped from V and 3 bases from J, the junction kept 2 bases outside the gene matches. DNA for the CDR3: TGTGCCAGTAGTATGGGACAGCACTACGAGCAGTACTTC. It yields the protein CASSMGQHYEQYF.

The chain has TRBV5-1 and TRBJ2-7; D unresolved. The CDR3 is 18 amino acids. V gave up 0 bases and J gave up 2 bases, with 21 bases separating them. CDR1 SGHRS and CDR2 YFSETQ come from the germline V gene. In DNA form, the CDR3 reads TGCGCCAGCAGCTTGGTCGTTTTCAGGTACGGCCACCCCTACGAGCAGTACTTC. Amino acids: CASSLVVFRYGHPYEQYF.

This clone turned up a few times. CDR3 amino acids: CASSLPGGPTGELFF. Written as DNA, the CDR3 is TGTGCCAGCAGCTTGCCGGGAGGGCCCACCGGGGAGCTGTTTTTT. This rearrangement joins TRBV5-6 to TRBJ2-2; 8 bases line up with TRBD2. Per germline, CDR1 SGHDT and CDR2 YYEEEE. This CDR3 is built from 15 residues. V trimming: 1 base; J trimming: 4 bases; junction bases outside the gene matches: 3. Full variable domain (outside the CDR3, taken from reference TRBV5-6 and TRBJ2-2): DAGVTQSPTHLIKTRGQQVTLRCSPKSGHDTVSWYQQALGQGPQFIFQYYEEEERQRGNFPDRFSGHQFPNYSSELNVNALLLGDSALYLCASSLPGGPTGELFFGEGSRLTVL.

The V call is TRBV6-2 or TRBV6-3, the J call TRBJ1-6; 9 bases map to TRBD1. The CDR3 totals 15 residues. With 6 bases clipped from V and 5 bases from J, the junction kept 5 bases outside the gene matches. The germline V gene has CDR1 MNHEY and CDR2 SVGEGT. This CDR3 is CASSPRTGDNSPLHF. The CDR3 coding sequence is TGTGCCAGCAGCCCCCGGACAGGGGATAATTCACCCCTCCACTTT.

The chain carries TRBV7-3 and TRBJ1-2; D uncertain. The germline CDR1 and CDR2 sequences are SGHTA and FQGTGA. The CDR3 sequence is 14 residues long. V was shortened by 1 base and J by 2 bases, with 8 bases between the two germline ends. CDR3 nucleotides: TGTGCCAGCAGCTTAATCCACGGGAACTATGGCTACACCTTC. Translation: CASSLIHGNYGYTF.

This chain links TRBV5-6 with TRBJ1-4; D possibly corresponds to TRBD1 (5 bases). The germline CDR1 and CDR2 sequences are SGHDT and YYEEEE. The CDR3 has 13 residues. V was cut by 0 bases and J by 8 bases, with 8 bases left in between. CDR3 nucleotides: TGTGCCAGCAGCTTGGGCAGGGCCGAAAAACTGTTTTTT. Residues: CASSLGRAEKLFF.

The V call is TRBV5-1, the J call TRBJ2-1, with TRBD1 matching 8 bases. This CDR3 comprises 15 residues. CDR1 SGHRS and CDR2 YFSETQ come from the germline V gene. The V and J ends lost 2 bases and 6 bases, in that order; junction bases with no gene match: 7. CDR3 in amino acids: CASSLRWTGSNEQFF. The CDR3 nucleotides read TGCGCCAGCAGCTTACGATGGACAGGGAGCAATGAGCAGTTCTTC.